One T cell receptor beta chain is described in this entry. The data stem from a study of blood T cell repertoires in COVID-19. Method: immunoSEQ multiplex PCR; TCRdb's copy keeps in-frame clones and lacks some. This sample has roughly 440,000 clones; about 87% occur once, and the top ten carry around 12%. The receptor was derived from a woman between 45 and 65 years old with COVID-19, enrolled during active disease. The sequenced sample was peripheral blood.

CDR3 coding DNA: TGCGCCAGCAGCTTCTTATCAGGGGACTCCTACGAGCAGTACTTC. Its protein product is CASSFLSGDSYEQYF. This chain uses TRBV5-1 with TRBJ2-7; a weak D match, TRBD1 (6 bases). CDR3 length: 15 residues. V was trimmed by 2 bases and J by 0 bases, leaving 12 bases between them. Germline values: CDR1 SGHRS, CDR2 YFSETQ.